This TCR beta chain is drawn from a study of cytomegalovirus exposure and HLA in healthy donors. As for the study in general: Of 300 to 500 genotyped donors, about 80% clustered with self-reported Caucasian donors. Notes on the study in general: It was taken for granted in presence/absence analyses that sequencing depth across donors was roughly uniform.

As for this clone: Its antigen is not identified.

The CDR3 has 14 residues. The V gene's germline CDR1 is MNHNY and CDR2 SVGAGI (reference sequence). The V segment lost 4 bases and the J segment 5 bases; nucleotides outside the gene matches: 3. PCR primers comprised 60 Vbeta and 13 Jbeta primers. The repertoire was sequenced with immunoSEQ multiplex PCR; TCRdb's copy has only in-frame clones and lacks some. The sample contains over 45,000 clones, 70% to 80% of which appear only once. This TCR came from a female donor in good health and CMV-seronegative. Sequenced material: PBMCs. The V call is TRBV6-6, the J call TRBJ1-4; 8 nucleotides line up with TRBD1. CDR3 nucleotide sequence: TGTGCCAGCAGTTTGACAGGGGTAAATGAAAAACTGTTTTTT. It yields the protein CASSLTGVNEKLFF.